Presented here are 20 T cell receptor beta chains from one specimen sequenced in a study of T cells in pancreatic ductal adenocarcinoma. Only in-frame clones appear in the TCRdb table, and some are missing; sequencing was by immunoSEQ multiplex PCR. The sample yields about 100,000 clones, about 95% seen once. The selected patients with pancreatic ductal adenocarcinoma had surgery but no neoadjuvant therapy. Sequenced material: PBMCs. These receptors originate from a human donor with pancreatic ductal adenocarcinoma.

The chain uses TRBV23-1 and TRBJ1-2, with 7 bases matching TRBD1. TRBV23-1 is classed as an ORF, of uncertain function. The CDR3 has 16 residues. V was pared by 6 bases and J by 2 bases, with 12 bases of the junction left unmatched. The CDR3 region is CASSTTDRERNYGYTF. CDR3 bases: TGCGCCAGCAGCACTACTGACAGGGAGAGAAACTATGGCTACACCTTC.

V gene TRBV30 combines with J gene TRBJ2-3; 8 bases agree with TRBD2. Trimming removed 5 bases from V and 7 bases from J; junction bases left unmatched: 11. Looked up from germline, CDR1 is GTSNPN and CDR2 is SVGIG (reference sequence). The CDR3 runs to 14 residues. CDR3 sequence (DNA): TGTGCCTGGCAGACGGGAGGGTCTGTGAATACGCAGTATTTT. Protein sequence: CAWQTGGSVNTQYF.

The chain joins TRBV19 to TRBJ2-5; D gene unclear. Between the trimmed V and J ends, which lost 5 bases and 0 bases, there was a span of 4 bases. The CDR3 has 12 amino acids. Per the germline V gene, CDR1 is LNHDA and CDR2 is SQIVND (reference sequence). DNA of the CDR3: TGTGCCAGTAGTGTTAACCAAGAGACCCAGTACTTC. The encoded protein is CASSVNQETQYF.

CDR3 loop: CASSYRRWVGGKGYQSQPQHF. CDR3 sequence (DNA): TGTGCCAGCAGTTACCGTCGCTGGGTGGGGGGGAAGGGATACCAGTCCCAGCCCCAGCATTTT. The chain is built from TRBV28 and TRBJ1-5; tentative D call: TRBD1 (5 bases). V lost 4 bases and J lost 7, with 35 bases in between. The V gene's germline CDR1 is MDHEN and CDR2 SYDVKM. The length of the CDR3 is 21 residues.

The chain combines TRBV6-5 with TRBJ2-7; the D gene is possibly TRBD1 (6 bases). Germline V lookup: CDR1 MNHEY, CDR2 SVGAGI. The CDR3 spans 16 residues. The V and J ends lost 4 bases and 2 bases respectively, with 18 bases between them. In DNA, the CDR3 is TGTGCCAGCAGTTCCACGACAGGCGCCGTAACCTACGAGCAGTACTTC. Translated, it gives CASSSTTGAVTYEQYF.

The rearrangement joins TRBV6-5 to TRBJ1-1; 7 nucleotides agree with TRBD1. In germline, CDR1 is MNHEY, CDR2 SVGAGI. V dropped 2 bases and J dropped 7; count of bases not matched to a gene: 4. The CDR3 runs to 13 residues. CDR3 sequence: CASSYEGAVEAFF. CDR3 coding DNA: TGTGCCAGCAGTTACGAGGGGGCCGTTGAAGCTTTCTTT.

CDR3 sequence: CASSLGNEGGELFF. CDR3 bases: TGCGCCAGCAGCCTGGGAAACGAGGGCGGGGAGCTGTTTTTT. The chain recombines TRBV5-1 with TRBJ2-2; D perhaps matches TRBD2 (5 bases). Trimming pared 4 bases from V and 7 bases from J, leaving 14 bases between. CDR3 length: 14 amino acids. From germline, CDR1 is SGHRS and CDR2 YFSETQ. Filled out from reference TRBV5-1 and TRBJ2-2, the complete variable domain reads KAGVTQTPRYLIKTRGQQVTLSCSPISGHRSVSWYQQTPGQGLQFLFEYFSETQRNKGNFPGRFSGRQFSNSRSEMNVSTLELGDSALYLCASSLGNEGGELFFGEGSRLTVL.

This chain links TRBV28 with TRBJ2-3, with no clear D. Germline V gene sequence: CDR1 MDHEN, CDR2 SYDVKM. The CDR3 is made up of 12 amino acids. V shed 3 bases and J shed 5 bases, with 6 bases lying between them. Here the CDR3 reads CASSLAIDTQYF. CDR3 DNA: TGTGCCAGCAGTTTGGCAATAGATACGCAGTATTTT.

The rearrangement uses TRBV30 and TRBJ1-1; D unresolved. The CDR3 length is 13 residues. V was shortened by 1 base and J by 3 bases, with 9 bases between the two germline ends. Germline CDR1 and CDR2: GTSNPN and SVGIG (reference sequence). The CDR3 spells CAWSAHRDTEAFF. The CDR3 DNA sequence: TGTGCCTGGAGTGCACATCGGGACACTGAAGCTTTCTTT.

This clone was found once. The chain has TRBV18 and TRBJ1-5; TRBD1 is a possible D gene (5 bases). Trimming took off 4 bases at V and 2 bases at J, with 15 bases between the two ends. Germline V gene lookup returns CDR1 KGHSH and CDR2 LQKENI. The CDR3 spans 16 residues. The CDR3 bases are TGTGCCAGCTCACTGCTGGACAATCCGGGCAATCAGCCCCAGCATTTT. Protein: CASSLLDNPGNQPQHF.

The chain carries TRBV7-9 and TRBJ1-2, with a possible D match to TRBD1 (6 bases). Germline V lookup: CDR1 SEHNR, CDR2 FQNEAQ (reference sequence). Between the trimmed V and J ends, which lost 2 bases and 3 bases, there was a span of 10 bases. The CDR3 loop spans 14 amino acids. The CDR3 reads CASSLMSGDYGYTF. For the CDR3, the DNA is TGTGCCAGCAGCTTAATGTCAGGGGACTATGGCTACACCTTC.

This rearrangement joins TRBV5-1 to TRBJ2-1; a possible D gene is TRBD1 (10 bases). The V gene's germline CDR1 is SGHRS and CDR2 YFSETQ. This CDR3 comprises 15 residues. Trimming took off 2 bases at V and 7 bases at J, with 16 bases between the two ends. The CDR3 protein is CASSFLAGQGNEQFF. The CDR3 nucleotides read TGCGCCAGCAGCTTCCTAGCGGGACAGGGGAATGAGCAGTTCTTC. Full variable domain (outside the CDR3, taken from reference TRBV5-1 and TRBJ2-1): KAGVTQTPRYLIKTRGQQVTLSCSPISGHRSVSWYQQTPGQGLQFLFEYFSETQRNKGNFPGRFSGRQFSNSRSEMNVSTLELGDSALYLCASSFLAGQGNEQFFGPGTRLTVL.

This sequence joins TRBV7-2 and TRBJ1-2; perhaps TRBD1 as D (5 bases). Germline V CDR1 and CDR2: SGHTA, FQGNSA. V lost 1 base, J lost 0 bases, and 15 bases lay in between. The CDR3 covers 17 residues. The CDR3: CASSLGLGHGANYGYTF. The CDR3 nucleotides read TGTGCCAGCAGCTTAGGGCTCGGACACGGAGCTAACTATGGCTACACCTTC.

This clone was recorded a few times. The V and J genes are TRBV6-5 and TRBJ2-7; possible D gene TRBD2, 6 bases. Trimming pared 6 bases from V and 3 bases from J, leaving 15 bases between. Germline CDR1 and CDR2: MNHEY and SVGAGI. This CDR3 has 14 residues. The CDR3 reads CASSPGPGGYEQYF. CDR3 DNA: TGTGCCAGCAGCCCCGGGCCCGGGGGCTACGAGCAGTACTTC.

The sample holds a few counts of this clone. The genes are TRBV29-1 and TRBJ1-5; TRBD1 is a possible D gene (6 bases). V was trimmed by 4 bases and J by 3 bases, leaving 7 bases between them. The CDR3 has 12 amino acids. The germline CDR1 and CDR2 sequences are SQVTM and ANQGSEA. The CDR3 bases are TGCAGCGTTGGGGACACCAATCAGCCCCAGCATTTT. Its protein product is CSVGDTNQPQHF.

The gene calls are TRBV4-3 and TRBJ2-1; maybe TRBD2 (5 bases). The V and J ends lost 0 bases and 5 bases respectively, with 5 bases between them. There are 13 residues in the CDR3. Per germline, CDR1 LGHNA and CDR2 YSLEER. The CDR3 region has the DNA TGCGCCAGCAGCCAAGAAGCGGACAATGAGCAGTTCTTC. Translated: CASSQEADNEQFF.

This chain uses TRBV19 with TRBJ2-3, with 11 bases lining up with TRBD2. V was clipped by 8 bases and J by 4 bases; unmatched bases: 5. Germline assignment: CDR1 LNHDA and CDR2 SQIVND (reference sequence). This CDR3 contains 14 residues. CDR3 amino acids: CASLAGGISDTQYF. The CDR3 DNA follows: TGTGCCAGTTTAGCGGGAGGGATTTCAGATACGCAGTATTTT.

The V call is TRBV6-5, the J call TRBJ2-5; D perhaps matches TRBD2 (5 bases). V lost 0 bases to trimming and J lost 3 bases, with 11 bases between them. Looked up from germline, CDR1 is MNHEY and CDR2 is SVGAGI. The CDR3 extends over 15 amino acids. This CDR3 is CASSYSRTGKETQYF. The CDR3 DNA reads TGTGCCAGCAGTTACTCCCGGACGGGGAAAGAGACCCAGTACTTC.

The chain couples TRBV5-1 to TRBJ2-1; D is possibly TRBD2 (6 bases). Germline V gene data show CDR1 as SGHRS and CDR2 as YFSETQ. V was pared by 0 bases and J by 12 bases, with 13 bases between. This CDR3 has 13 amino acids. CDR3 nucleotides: TGCGCCAGCAGCTTGGGGATACTAGCTCGGCAGTTCTTC. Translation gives CASSLGILARQFF.

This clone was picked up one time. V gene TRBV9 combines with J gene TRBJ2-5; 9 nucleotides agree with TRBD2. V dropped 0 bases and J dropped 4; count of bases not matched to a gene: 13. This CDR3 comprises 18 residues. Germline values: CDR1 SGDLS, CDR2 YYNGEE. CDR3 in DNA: TGTGCCAGCAGCGTAGATTTCGGCGGAGCGGGAGGTGCAGAGACCCAGTACTTC. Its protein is CASSVDFGGAGGAETQYF.